Reported below is one T cell receptor beta chain. This sample was taken from a study of blood T cell repertoires in COVID-19. For the study at large: The United States, Italy and Spain provided the acute and convalescent COVID-19 samples.

Clones were sequenced by immunoSEQ multiplex PCR, and TCRdb holds only the in-frame ones, with some missing. The sample includes approximately 210,000 clones, 70% to 90% of them seen just once. CDR1 and CDR2 from the germline V gene are LNHDA and SQIVND (reference sequence). V was cut by 1 base and J by 4 bases, with 11 bases left in between. There are 15 residues in the CDR3. V gene TRBV19 combines with J gene TRBJ1-5; D not resolved. Sample: peripheral blood. This TCR came from a man aged 60 to 75 with COVID-19, enrolled during active disease. In DNA form, the CDR3 reads TGTGCCAGTAGTATAGTGGAGATCTTAAATCAGCCCCAGCATTTT. Protein: CASSIVEILNQPQHF. Combining the CDR3 with reference TRBV19 and TRBJ1-5 gives the whole variable domain DGGITQSPKYLFRKEGQNVTLSCEQNLNHDAMYWYRQDPGQGLRLIYYSQIVNDFQKGDIAEGYSVSREKKESFPLTVTSAQKNPTAFYLCASSIVEILNQPQHFGDGTRLSIL.